The 4 T cell receptor beta chains below come from one sample, sequenced in a study of T cell responses to AZD1222 COVID-19 vaccine. This table comes from immunoSEQ multiplex PCR, and its TCRdb copy is limited to in-frame clones, with some not included. In the table there are tens of thousands of clones, 70% to 80% of which are singletons. The sequencing used peripheral blood, collected on day 0 of AZD1222 vaccination. These receptors were obtained from an adult in good health.

The chain is built from TRBV2 and TRBJ2-2, with a weak D call TRBD2 (6 bases). The germline V and J ends were trimmed by 9 bases and 0 bases, with 14 bases remaining between them. Per the germline V gene, CDR1 is SNHLY and CDR2 is FYNNEI. This CDR3 is 15 amino acids long. CDR3 bases: TGTGCCAGGGGGCGGGACGGCACGAACACCGGGGAGCTGTTTTTT. It encodes CARGRDGTNTGELFF.

The chain carries TRBV6-1 and TRBJ2-5; D remains unclear. This CDR3 has 12 residues. Germline V gives CDR1 MNHNS, CDR2 SASEGT. The V gene lost 0 bases and the J gene lost 6 bases, with 5 bases spanning the gap. The CDR3 loop is CASSEAQKTQYF. CDR3 DNA: TGTGCCAGCAGTGAAGCGCAGAAGACCCAGTACTTC.

V usage is TRBV28 and J usage is TRBJ2-7; no reliable D call. The V and J ends lost 1 base and 7 bases respectively, with 8 bases between them. The CDR3 is 12 amino acids. In germline, CDR1 is MDHEN, CDR2 SYDVKM. The CDR3 region has the DNA TGTGCCAGCAGTTTATCTGCTATGGAGCAGTACTTC. Its protein product is CASSLSAMEQYF.

This chain uses TRBV3-1 (or the pseudogene TRBV3-2) with TRBJ1-2; D unresolved. V shed 3 bases and J shed 4 bases, with 18 bases lying between them. The CDR3 extends over 16 amino acids. From germline, CDR1 is LGHDT and CDR2 YNNKEL (reference sequence). This CDR3 is CASSHSPSGQAYGYTF. The CDR3, as DNA: TGTGCCAGCAGCCATAGTCCGTCGGGTCAGGCCTATGGCTACACCTTC.